This TCR beta chain was captured by sequencing in a study of TIL therapy for anti-PD-1-resistant metastatic lung cancer. As for the study in general: Median tumor mutation burden was under 1.9 mutations per megabase.

This was the immunoSEQ v3 assay. Survey-level samples got around 2.1 million read pairs; deep-level samples got about 4.5-6.5 million. Sequencing was performed with immunoSEQ multiplex PCR; in TCRdb, only in-frame clones are kept and a portion is missing. Among approximately 92,000 clones listed, roughly 65% were seen once. Time point meaning: pre-treatment sample, taken before nivolumab and TIL therapy. The tumor samples were excised metastases, mostly pleural nodules or supraclavicular lymph nodes. Progressing patients received lymphodepletion, expanded TIL infusion and IL-2. V dropped 7 bases and J dropped 2 bases, with 15 bases sitting between them. The CDR3 consists of 15 residues. The V gene's germline CDR1 is LNHDA and CDR2 SQIVND (reference sequence).

V and J are TRBV19 and TRBJ2-1; weak D call: TRBD1 (7 bases). The source of this sequence is a person aged 25 to 80 with non-small cell lung cancer. The source material was tumor tissue, sampled at baseline. This CDR3 reads CASNLEGATYNEQFF. In nucleotides, the CDR3 is TGTGCCAGTAACTTGGAGGGGGCAACCTACAATGAGCAGTTCTTC.